This T cell receptor (beta chain) appears in the sequencing data of a study of shared clonotypes between healthy human individuals. Study-wide results and caveats: Between a few donors, naive CD4 clonotypes were shared at a level of around 5.1%. Generation probabilities were higher for clonotypes shared across all four sorted-subset donors than for unshared ones.

A word on this clone: Its matching antigen is unknown.

Looked up from germline, CDR1 is SEHNR and CDR2 is FQNEAQ (reference sequence). V shed 5 bases, J shed 8 bases, and the junction held 18 bases outside the gene matches. The CDR3 sequence is 18 residues long. Genomic DNA per cell subset filled all wells of several immunoSEQ plates. Original processing methods: Without quality scores, immunoSEQ junctional reads could not be filtered like full-length reads. TCRdb's copy holds only in-frame clones and misses some; the assay was immunoSEQ multiplex PCR. V and J calls and clone size are copied from that table; D and trimming were computed from the DNA. This table has millions of clones, approximately 94% appearing once. Cells designated naive CD8 were CD45RO-negative and were positively selected for CCR7, with terminally differentiated effector memory CD45RA+ cells excluded.

The source material was naive CD8+ T cells sorted from blood. The chain combines TRBV7-9 with TRBJ2-1, with 10 bases identical to TRBD2. The clonotype originates from a man aged 18 to 30 in good health. CDR3 bases: TGTGCCAGCAGCCCAATTTCGGTGCTAGCGGGAGAGAGCCATGAGCAGTTCTTC. Protein: CASSPISVLAGESHEQFF.